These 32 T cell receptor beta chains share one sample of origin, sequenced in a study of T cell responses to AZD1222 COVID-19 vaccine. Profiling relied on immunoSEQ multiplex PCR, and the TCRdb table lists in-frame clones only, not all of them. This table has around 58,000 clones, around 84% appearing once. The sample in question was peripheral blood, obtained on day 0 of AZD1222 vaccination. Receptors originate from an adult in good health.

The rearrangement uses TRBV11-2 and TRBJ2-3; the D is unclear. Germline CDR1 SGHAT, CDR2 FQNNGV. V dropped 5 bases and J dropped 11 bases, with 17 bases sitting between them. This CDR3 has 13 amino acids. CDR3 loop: CASSPAIQGMQYF. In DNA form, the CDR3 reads TGTGCCAGCAGCCCCGCCATTCAAGGGATGCAGTATTTT.

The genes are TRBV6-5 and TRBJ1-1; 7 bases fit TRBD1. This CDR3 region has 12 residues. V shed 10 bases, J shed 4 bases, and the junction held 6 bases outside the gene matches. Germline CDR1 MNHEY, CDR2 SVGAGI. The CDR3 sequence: CATSGGLTEAFF. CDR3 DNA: TGTGCCACCTCAGGGGGGCTCACTGAAGCTTTCTTT.

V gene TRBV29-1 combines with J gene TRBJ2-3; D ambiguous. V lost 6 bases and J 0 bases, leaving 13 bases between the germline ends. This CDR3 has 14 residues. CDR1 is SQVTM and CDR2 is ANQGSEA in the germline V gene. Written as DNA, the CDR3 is TGCAGCGTCGACCCCGGTCAGAGCACAGATACGCAGTATTTT. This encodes CSVDPGQSTDTQYF.

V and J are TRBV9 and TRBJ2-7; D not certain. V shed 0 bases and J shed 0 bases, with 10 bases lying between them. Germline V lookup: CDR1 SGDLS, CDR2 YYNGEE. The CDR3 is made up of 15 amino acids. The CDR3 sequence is CASSVGSQSSYEQYF. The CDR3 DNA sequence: TGTGCCAGCAGCGTAGGATCTCAGAGCTCCTACGAGCAGTACTTC. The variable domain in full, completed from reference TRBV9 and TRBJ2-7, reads DSGVTQTPKHLITATGQRVTLRCSPRSGDLSVYWYQQSLDQGLQFLIQYYNGEERAKGNILERFSAQQFPDLHSELNLSSLELGDSALYFCASSVGSQSSYEQYFGPGTRLTVT.

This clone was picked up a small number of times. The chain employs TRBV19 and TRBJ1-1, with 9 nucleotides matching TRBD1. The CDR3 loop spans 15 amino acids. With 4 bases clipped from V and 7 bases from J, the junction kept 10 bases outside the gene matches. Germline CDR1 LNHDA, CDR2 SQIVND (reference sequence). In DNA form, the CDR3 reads TGTGCCAGTAGTACCAAAACCGGGACAGGGAATGAAGCTTTCTTT. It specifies CASSTKTGTGNEAFF.

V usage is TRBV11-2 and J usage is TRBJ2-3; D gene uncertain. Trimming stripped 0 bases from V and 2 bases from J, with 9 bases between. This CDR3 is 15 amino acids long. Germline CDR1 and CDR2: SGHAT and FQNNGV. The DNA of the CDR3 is TGTGCCAGCAGCTTAGATGTCCACCCCACAGATACGCAGTATTTT. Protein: CASSLDVHPTDTQYF.

In DNA form, the CDR3 reads TGTGCCAGCAGGACTAGCGGCCCGACCGATACGCAGTATTTT. Translating gives CASRTSGPTDTQYF. The chain combines TRBV28 with TRBJ2-3; 9 bases are a match to TRBD2. V trimming: 6 bases; J trimming: 6 bases; junction bases outside the gene matches: 7. In germline, CDR1 is MDHEN, CDR2 SYDVKM. The CDR3 is made up of 14 amino acids.

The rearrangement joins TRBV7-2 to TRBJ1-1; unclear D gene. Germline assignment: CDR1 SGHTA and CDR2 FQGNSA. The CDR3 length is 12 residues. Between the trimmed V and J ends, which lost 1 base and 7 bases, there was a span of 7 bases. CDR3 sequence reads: CASSLVRNEAFF. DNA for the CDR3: TGTGCCAGCAGCTTAGTCCGCAATGAAGCTTTCTTT. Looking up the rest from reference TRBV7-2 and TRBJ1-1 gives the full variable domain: GAGVSQSPSNKVTEKGKDVELRCDPISGHTALYWYRQSLGQGLEFLIYFQGNSAPDKSGLPSDRFSAERTGGSVSTLTIQRTQQEDSAVYLCASSLVRNEAFFGQGTRLTVV.

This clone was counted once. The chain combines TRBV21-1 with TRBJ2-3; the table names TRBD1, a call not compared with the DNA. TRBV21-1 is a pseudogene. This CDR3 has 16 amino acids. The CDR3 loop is CASTLGAPGGTDTQYF. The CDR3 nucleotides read TGTGCCAGCACCCTAGGGGCGCCAGGGGGCACAGATACGCAGTATTTT.

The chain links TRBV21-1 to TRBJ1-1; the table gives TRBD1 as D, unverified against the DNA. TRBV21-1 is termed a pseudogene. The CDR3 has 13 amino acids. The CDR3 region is CARGRDRGPEAFF. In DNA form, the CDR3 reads TGTGCCAGGGGGCGGGACAGGGGTCCTGAAGCTTTCTTT.

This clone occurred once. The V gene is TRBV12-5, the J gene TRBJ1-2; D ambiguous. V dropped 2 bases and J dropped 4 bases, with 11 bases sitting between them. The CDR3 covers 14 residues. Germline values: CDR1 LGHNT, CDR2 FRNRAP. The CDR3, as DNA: TGTGCTAGTGGTTTGCCTAGGGTGTCCTATGGCTACACCTTC. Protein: CASGLPRVSYGYTF.

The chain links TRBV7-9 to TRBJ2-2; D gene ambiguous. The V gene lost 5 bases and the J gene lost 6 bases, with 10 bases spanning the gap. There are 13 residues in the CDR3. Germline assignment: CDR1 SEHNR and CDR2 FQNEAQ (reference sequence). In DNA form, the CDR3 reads TGTGCCAGCAGCGCCCCGGATCCCGGGGAGCTGTTTTTT. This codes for CASSAPDPGELFF.

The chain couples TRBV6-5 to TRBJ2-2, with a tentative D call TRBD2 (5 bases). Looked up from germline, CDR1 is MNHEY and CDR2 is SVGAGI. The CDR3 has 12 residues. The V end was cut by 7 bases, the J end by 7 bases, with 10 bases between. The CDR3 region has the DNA TGTGCCAGCAAGTACAGCGGCGGGGAGCTGTTTTTT. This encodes CASKYSGGELFF.

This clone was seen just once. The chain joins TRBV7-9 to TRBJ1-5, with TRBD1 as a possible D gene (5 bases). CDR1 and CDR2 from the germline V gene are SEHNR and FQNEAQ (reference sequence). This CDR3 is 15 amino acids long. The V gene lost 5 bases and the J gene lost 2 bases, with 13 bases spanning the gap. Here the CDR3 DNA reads TGTGCCAGCAGCCCGCGGGGGGGAGGCAATCAGCCCCAGCATTTT. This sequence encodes CASSPRGGGNQPQHF.

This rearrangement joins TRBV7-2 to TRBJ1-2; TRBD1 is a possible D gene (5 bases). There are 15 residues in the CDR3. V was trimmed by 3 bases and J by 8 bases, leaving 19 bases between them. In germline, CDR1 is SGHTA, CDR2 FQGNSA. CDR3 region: CASSLDTVGLRGYTF. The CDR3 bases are TGTGCCAGCAGCTTGGACACAGTAGGCTTACGAGGCTACACCTTC.

The CDR3 DNA follows: TGTGCCAGCAGAAAAGGGGGCGCCTATAATTCACCCCTCCACTTT. It translates to CASRKGGAYNSPLHF. The chain couples TRBV5-8 to TRBJ1-6; 7 nucleotides align to TRBD1. V was clipped by 5 bases and J by 2 bases; unmatched bases: 4. CDR3 length: 15 amino acids. Germline CDR1 reads SGHTS; CDR2 reads YDEGEE.

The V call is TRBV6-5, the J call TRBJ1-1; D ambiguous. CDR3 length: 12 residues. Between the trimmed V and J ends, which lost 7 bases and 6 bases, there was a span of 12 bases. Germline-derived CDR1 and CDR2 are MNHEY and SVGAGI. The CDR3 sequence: CASIPTSPEAFF. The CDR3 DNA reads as TGTGCCAGCATCCCGACCTCGCCTGAAGCTTTCTTT.

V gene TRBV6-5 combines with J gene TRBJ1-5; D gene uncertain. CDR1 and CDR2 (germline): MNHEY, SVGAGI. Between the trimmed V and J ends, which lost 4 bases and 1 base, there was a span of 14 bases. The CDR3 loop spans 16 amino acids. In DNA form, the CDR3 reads TGTGCCAGCAGTTTCGGGAGGGCTCGAAGCAATCAGCCCCAGCATTTT. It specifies CASSFGRARSNQPQHF.

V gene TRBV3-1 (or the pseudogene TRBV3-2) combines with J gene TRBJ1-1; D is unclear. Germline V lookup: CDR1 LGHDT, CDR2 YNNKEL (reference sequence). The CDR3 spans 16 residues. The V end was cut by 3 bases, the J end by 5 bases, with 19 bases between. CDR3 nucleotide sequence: TGTGCCAGCAGCCACACCTCTATTTTAGGGAGGACTGAAGCTTTCTTT. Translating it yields CASSHTSILGRTEAFF.

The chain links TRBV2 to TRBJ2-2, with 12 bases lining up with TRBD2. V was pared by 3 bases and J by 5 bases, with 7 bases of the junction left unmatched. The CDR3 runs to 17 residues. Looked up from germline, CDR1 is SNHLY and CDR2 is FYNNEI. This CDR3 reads CASSDPALAGGTGELFF. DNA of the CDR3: TGTGCCAGCAGTGACCCCGCACTAGCGGGAGGAACCGGGGAGCTGTTTTTT.

The CDR3 DNA sequence: TGTGCCACCAGCGAGTGGGGTAACACTGAAGCTTTCTTT. The encoded protein is CATSEWGNTEAFF. The V call is TRBV15, the J call TRBJ1-1; no clear D gene. The germline gives CDR1 LNHNV, CDR2 YYDKDF (reference sequence). V was trimmed by 5 bases and J by 2 bases, leaving 9 bases between them. The CDR3 totals 13 residues.

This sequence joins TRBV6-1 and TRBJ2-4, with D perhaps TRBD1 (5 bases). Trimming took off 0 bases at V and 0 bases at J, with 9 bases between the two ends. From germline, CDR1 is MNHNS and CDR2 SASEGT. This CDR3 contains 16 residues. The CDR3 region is CASSEAAGIAKNIQYF. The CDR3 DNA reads TGTGCCAGCAGTGAAGCGGCAGGGATAGCCAAAAACATTCAGTACTTC.

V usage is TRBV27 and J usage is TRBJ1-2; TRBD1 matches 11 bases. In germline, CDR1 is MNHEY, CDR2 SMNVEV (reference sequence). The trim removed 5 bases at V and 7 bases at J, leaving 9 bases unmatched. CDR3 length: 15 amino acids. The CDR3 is CASSIRTGGASGYTF. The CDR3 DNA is TGTGCCAGCAGTATCCGGACAGGGGGCGCGAGTGGCTACACCTTC.

The CDR3, as DNA: TGTGCCAGCAGCTTGGGGGGGGCAGGGTACGAGCAGTACTTC. Translated: CASSLGGAGYEQYF. The chain combines TRBV5-4 with TRBJ2-7, with D possibly called TRBD1 or TRBD2 (6 bases each). Germline V gene sequence: CDR1 SGHNT, CDR2 YYREEE (reference sequence). This CDR3 has 14 amino acids. V was trimmed by 0 bases and J by 4 bases, leaving 11 bases between them.

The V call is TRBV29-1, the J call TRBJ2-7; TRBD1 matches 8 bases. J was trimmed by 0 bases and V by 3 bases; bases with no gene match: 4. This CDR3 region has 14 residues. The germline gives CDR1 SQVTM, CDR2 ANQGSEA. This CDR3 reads CSVERQGASYEQYF. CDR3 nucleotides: TGCAGCGTTGAGAGGCAGGGGGCCTCCTACGAGCAGTACTTC.

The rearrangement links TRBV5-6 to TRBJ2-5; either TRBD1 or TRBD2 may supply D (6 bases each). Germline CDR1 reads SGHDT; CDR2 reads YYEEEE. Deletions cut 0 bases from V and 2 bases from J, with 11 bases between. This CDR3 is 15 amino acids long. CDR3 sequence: CASSLAGAPQETQYF. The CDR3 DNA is TGTGCCAGCAGCTTGGCGGGGGCCCCTCAAGAGACCCAGTACTTC.

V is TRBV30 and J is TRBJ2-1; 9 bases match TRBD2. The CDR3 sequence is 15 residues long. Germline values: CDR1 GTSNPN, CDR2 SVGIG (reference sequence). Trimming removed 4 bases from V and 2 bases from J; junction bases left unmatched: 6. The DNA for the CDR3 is TGTGCCTGGAACCTACTAGCGGGTCCCTACAATGAGCAGTTCTTC. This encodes CAWNLLAGPYNEQFF.

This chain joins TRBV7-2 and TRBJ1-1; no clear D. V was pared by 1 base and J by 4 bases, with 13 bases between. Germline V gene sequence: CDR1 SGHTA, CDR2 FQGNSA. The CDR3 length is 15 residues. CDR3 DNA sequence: TGTGCCAGCAGCTTAGACCAATCGGGGATCACTGAAGCTTTCTTT. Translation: CASSLDQSGITEAFF. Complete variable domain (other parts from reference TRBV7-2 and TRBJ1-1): GAGVSQSPSNKVTEKGKDVELRCDPISGHTALYWYRQSLGQGLEFLIYFQGNSAPDKSGLPSDRFSAERTGGSVSTLTIQRTQQEDSAVYLCASSLDQSGITEAFFGQGTRLTVV.

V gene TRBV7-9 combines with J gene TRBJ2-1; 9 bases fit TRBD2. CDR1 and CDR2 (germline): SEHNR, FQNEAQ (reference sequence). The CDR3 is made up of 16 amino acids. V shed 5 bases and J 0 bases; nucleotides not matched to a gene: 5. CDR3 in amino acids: CASSGGAGGSYNEQFF. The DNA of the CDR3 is TGTGCCAGCAGCGGGGGAGCGGGGGGCTCCTACAATGAGCAGTTCTTC.

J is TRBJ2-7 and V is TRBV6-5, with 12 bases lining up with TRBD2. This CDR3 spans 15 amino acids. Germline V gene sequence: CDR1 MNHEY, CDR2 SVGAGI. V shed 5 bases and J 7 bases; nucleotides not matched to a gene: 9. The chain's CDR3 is CASSPRLAGVTEQYF. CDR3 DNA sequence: TGTGCCAGCAGTCCGAGACTAGCGGGAGTTACGGAGCAGTACTTC.

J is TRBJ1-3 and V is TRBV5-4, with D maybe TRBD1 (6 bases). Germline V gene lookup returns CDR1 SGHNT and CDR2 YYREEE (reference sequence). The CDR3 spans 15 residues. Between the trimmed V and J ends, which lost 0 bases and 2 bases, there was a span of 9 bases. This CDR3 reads CASSLEGGTGNTIYF. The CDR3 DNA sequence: TGTGCCAGCAGCTTGGAGGGGGGAACTGGAAACACCATATATTTT. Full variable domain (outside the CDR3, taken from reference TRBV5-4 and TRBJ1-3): ETGVTQSPTHLIKTRGQQVTLRCSSQSGHNTVSWYQQALGQGPQFIFQYYREEENGRGNFPPRFSGLQFPNYSSELNVNALELDDSALYLCASSLEGGTGNTIYFGEGSWLTVV.

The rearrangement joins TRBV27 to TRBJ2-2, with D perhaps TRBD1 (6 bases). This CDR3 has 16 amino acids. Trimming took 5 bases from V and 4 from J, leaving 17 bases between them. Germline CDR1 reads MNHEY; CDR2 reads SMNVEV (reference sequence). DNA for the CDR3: TGTGCCAGCAGTCGTCGACAGGAGGCGATCACCGGGGAGCTGTTTTTT. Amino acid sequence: CASSRRQEAITGELFF.